These 14 T cell receptor beta chains originate from one sample sequenced in a study of cytomegalovirus exposure and HLA in healthy donors. It was with 60 Vbeta and 13 Jbeta primers that the PCR ran. Clones were sequenced by immunoSEQ multiplex PCR, and TCRdb holds only the in-frame ones, with some missing. The sample shows about 140,000 clones, roughly four fifths of them seen only once. The sample taken for sequencing was PBMCs. The receptors were gathered from a man aged 30 to 45 in good health and CMV-seropositive.

The genes are TRBV9 and TRBJ2-1; possible D gene TRBD2, 6 bases. The CDR3 extends over 14 amino acids. The germline V gene encodes CDR1 SGDLS and CDR2 YYNGEE. Between the trimmed V and J ends, which lost 0 bases and 7 bases, there was a span of 11 bases. DNA for the CDR3: TGTGCCAGCAGCGTAGATGCGGGGTATAATGAGCAGTTCTTC. Its protein product is CASSVDAGYNEQFF.

The chain joins TRBV11-3 to TRBJ2-7, with D possibly being TRBD2 (6 bases). Germline V gene data show CDR1 as SGHNT and CDR2 as YENEEA. CDR3 length: 13 residues. V lost 3 bases and J 6 bases, leaving 12 bases between the germline ends. The CDR3 nucleotides are TGTGCCAGCAGCTTTGGGCCAGCGGGCGAGCAGTACTTC. Protein sequence: CASSFGPAGEQYF.

V and J are TRBV5-1 and TRBJ2-1; D not certain. Germline V gene lookup returns CDR1 SGHRS and CDR2 YFSETQ. The CDR3 has 14 amino acids. The V and J ends lost 0 bases and 1 base respectively, with 5 bases between them. This chain's CDR3 is CASSLAGSYNEQFF. The CDR3 nucleotides read TGCGCCAGCAGCTTGGCCGGTTCCTACAATGAGCAGTTCTTC.

This clone qualifies as medium-sized. The chain is built from TRBV5-6 and TRBJ1-1; 9 bases are a match to TRBD1. Trimming at V came to 4 bases and at J to 4 bases, leaving 2 bases not matched to a gene. The CDR3 is 13 amino acids. Germline V lookup: CDR1 SGHDT, CDR2 YYEEEE. The CDR3: CASSLDRGTEAFF. DNA for the CDR3: TGTGCCAGCAGCCTGGACAGGGGCACTGAAGCTTTCTTT. The full variable domain, rest sourced from reference TRBV5-6 and TRBJ1-1, is DAGVTQSPTHLIKTRGQQVTLRCSPKSGHDTVSWYQQALGQGPQFIFQYYEEEERQRGNFPDRFSGHQFPNYSSELNVNALLLGDSALYLCASSLDRGTEAFFGQGTRLTVV.

This clone turned up a few times. The chain carries TRBV6-1 and TRBJ1-1; the D gene is possibly TRBD1 (6 bases). The CDR3 is 11 amino acids. The germline V gene has CDR1 MNHNS and CDR2 SASEGT. The CDR3 protein is CALDRQFLAFF. In nucleotides, the CDR3 is TGTGCTCTAGACAGGCAGTTTCTAGCTTTCTTT.

The chain carries TRBV2 and TRBJ1-6; 7 bases fit TRBD1. Germline V CDR1 and CDR2: SNHLY, FYNNEI. The CDR3 loop spans 14 amino acids. With V trimmed by 5 bases and J by 11 bases, 9 bases remained unmatched. The CDR3 loop reads CASSRQGQRAPLHF. CDR3 DNA: TGTGCCAGCAGTAGACAGGGACAGAGAGCACCCCTCCACTTT.

The chain couples TRBV9 to TRBJ1-5, with TRBD1 as a possible D gene (5 bases). Germline assignment: CDR1 SGDLS and CDR2 YYNGEE. Trimming cost V 0 bases and J 4 bases, with 11 bases left between them. The CDR3 runs to 15 residues. The CDR3 region is CASSVDVGGNQPQHF. In DNA form, the CDR3 reads TGTGCCAGCAGCGTAGATGTGGGGGGGAATCAGCCCCAGCATTTT.

The chain has TRBV19 and TRBJ2-1, with 7 bases aligning to TRBD2. Germline V lookup: CDR1 LNHDA, CDR2 SQIVND (reference sequence). Trimming cost V 3 bases and J 2 bases; bases outside gene matches: 4. The CDR3 is 15 amino acids. In DNA, the CDR3 is TGTGCCAGTAGTATCGGCGGGAGCCCCTACAATGAGCAGTTCTTC. Translation gives CASSIGGSPYNEQFF.

This clone was recorded a few times. The genes are TRBV4-1 and TRBJ1-1; possibly TRBD1 for D (5 bases). Germline CDR1 MGHRA, CDR2 YSYEKL. The CDR3 runs 12 residues. The V gene lost 2 bases and the J gene lost 8 bases, with 9 bases spanning the gap. CDR3 sequence (DNA): TGCGCCAGCAGCCAATTAAACAGGGAAGCTTTCTTT. Its translation is CASSQLNREAFF.

DNA for the CDR3: TGTGCCACCAGCATAGACGGGAACACTGAAGCTTTCTTT. Amino acids: CATSIDGNTEAFF. The V gene is TRBV15, the J gene TRBJ1-1; D is uncertain. Germline V gene lookup returns CDR1 LNHNV and CDR2 YYDKDF (reference sequence). V lost 4 bases, J lost 1 base, and 7 bases lay in between. This CDR3 comprises 13 residues.

This sequence joins TRBV5-1 and TRBJ2-2, with D maybe TRBD2 (6 bases). The CDR3 extends over 13 amino acids. CDR1 is SGHRS, CDR2 YFSETQ, per germline. Trimming removed 9 bases from V and 1 base from J, with 10 bases in between. The chain's CDR3 is CATFSGNTGELFF. The DNA of the CDR3 is TGCGCCACCTTTAGCGGGAACACCGGGGAGCTGTTTTTT.

The V and J genes are TRBV7-2 and TRBJ1-2; no reliable D call. The CDR3 contains 14 residues. Per the germline V gene, CDR1 is SGHTA and CDR2 is FQGNSA. Trimming shortened V by 1 base and J by 1 base, and 7 bases separated the two germline ends. The CDR3 DNA reads TGTGCCAGCAGCTTAGTAGACAATAACTATGGCTACACCTTC. This translates into CASSLVDNNYGYTF.

The rearrangement joins TRBV12-5 to TRBJ2-2, with D perhaps matching TRBD2 (6 bases). This CDR3 is built from 16 residues. Per germline, CDR1 LGHNT and CDR2 FRNRAP. V was cut by 4 bases and J by 1 base, with 13 bases left in between. This CDR3 reads CASGWGDGLNTGELFF. The CDR3 DNA sequence: TGTGCTAGTGGTTGGGGGGACGGGTTGAACACCGGGGAGCTGTTTTTT.

The genes are TRBV9 and TRBJ2-7; 10 nucleotides agree with TRBD2. The CDR3 is 16 residues long. Trimming cost V 0 bases and J 7 bases; bases outside gene matches: 10. CDR1 is SGDLS, CDR2 YYNGEE, per germline. CDR3 sequence: CASSVGSLAGVEEQYF. The CDR3 region has the DNA TGTGCCAGCAGCGTAGGCTCCCTAGCGGGAGTCGAAGAGCAGTACTTC.